The 13 T cell receptor beta chains presented below share a single source sample, sequenced in a study of resident and recirculating memory T cells in vitiligo. Sequencing used immunoSEQ multiplex PCR; TCRdb keeps in-frame clones, though not all of them. The table lists roughly 80,000 clones, 90% to 95% of them singletons. Sample: blood. These receptors originate from a male donor with vitiligo.

The chain joins TRBV5-1 to TRBJ1-3; 7 bases match TRBD1. Germline values: CDR1 SGHRS, CDR2 YFSETQ. This CDR3 comprises 15 residues. V lost 0 bases, J lost 1 base, and 1 base stayed unmatched. For the CDR3, the DNA is TGCGCCAGCAGCTTGGAGGGGGCTTCTGGAAACACCATATATTTT. It codes for CASSLEGASGNTIYF.

The V and J genes are TRBV4-1 and TRBJ2-5; 11 positions agree with TRBD2. Unmatched junction bases numbered 10, after V lost 3 bases and J lost 4 bases. CDR3 length: 17 residues. Germline-derived CDR1 and CDR2 are MGHRA and YSYEKL. CDR3 sequence (DNA): TGCGCCAGCAGCCAGCCGGGACTAGCGGACCTCCGAGAGACCCAGTACTTC. Its translation is CASSQPGLADLRETQYF.

The V call is TRBV5-5, the J call TRBJ1-5; D is uncertain. V was trimmed by 3 bases and J by 0 bases, leaving 13 bases between them. This CDR3 spans 16 amino acids. CDR1 and CDR2 from the germline V gene are SGHKS and YYEKEE (reference sequence). The CDR3 region has the DNA TGTGCCAGCAGCTCCCGAATCCTCGGTAGCAATCAGCCCCAGCATTTT. It translates to CASSSRILGSNQPQHF.

V is TRBV5-3 and J is TRBJ2-7; D is undetermined. TRBV5-3 is given ORF status, its function remaining uncertain. The CDR3 covers 12 residues. Deletions cut 4 bases from V and 5 bases from J, with 10 bases between. The CDR3 region has the DNA TGTGCCAGAAGCGCTAGAGTACACGAGCAGTACTTC. Its translation: CARSARVHEQYF.

This clone was counted once. The chain links TRBV15 to TRBJ2-7, with TRBD1 matching 7 bases. CDR1 and CDR2 (germline): LNHNV, YYDKDF (reference sequence). After removal of 3 bases from V and 2 bases from J, the junction contained 10 bases not matched to a gene. The CDR3 runs 16 residues. The CDR3: CATSSGTGERPYEQYF. CDR3 in DNA: TGTGCCACCAGCAGCGGAACAGGGGAGCGTCCCTACGAGCAGTACTTC.

The chain couples TRBV19 to TRBJ1-1; D not certain. CDR1 LNHDA and CDR2 SQIVND come from the germline V gene (reference sequence). V lost 0 bases and J 0 bases, leaving 8 bases between the germline ends. The CDR3 sequence is 15 residues long. The CDR3 DNA sequence: TGTGCCAGTAGTATAGAGGGCAGAATGAACACTGAAGCTTTCTTT. It encodes CASSIEGRMNTEAFF.

The chain uses TRBV30 and TRBJ2-1; no reliable D call. This CDR3 is 11 amino acids long. The ends were cut back, 7 bases at V and 10 bases at J, with 14 bases in the middle. Germline CDR1 reads GTSNPN; CDR2 reads SVGIG (reference sequence). The CDR3 is CAFTDEVEQFF. DNA for the CDR3: TGTGCCTTTACCGATGAGGTGGAGCAGTTCTTC.

The chain joins TRBV29-1 to TRBJ2-7, with D possibly TRBD1 on 5 matching bases. CDR3 size: 13 residues. Between the trimmed V and J ends, which lost 1 base and 2 bases, there was a span of 9 bases. CDR1 SQVTM and CDR2 ANQGSEA come from the germline V gene. CDR3 coding DNA: TGCAGCGTTGAAGTGGCCAGGGCCTACGAGCAGTACTTC. It codes for CSVEVARAYEQYF.

The J gene is TRBJ2-7, the V gene TRBV6-1; D is ambiguous. The V end lost 3 bases, the J end lost 5 bases, and 11 bases lay between the germline ends. The CDR3 contains 13 residues. Germline V gene sequence: CDR1 MNHNS, CDR2 SASEGT. The CDR3 protein is CASSDYSAHEQYF. The CDR3 coding sequence is TGTGCCAGCAGTGATTACAGTGCCCACGAGCAGTACTTC.

The chain combines TRBV2 with TRBJ2-7; perhaps TRBD1 as D (6 bases). Trimming removed 5 bases from V and 3 bases from J, with 17 bases in between. This CDR3 region has 15 residues. Germline CDR1 is SNHLY and CDR2 is FYNNEI. CDR3 sequence: CASSSSRGPIYEQYF. For the CDR3, the DNA is TGTGCCAGCAGTTCTAGCAGGGGACCAATCTACGAGCAGTACTTC.

In DNA form, the CDR3 reads TGTGCCAGCAGTTACTCGAGGCAGTCAAACACTGAAGCTTTCTTT. Encoded protein: CASSYSRQSNTEAFF. The chain uses TRBV6-5 and TRBJ1-1, with no clear D. The CDR3 is made up of 15 amino acids. Germline V gives CDR1 MNHEY, CDR2 SVGAGI. V shed 0 bases and J shed 2 bases, with 10 bases lying between them.

This clone came up once. This chain joins TRBV5-6 and TRBJ2-3, with 8 bases aligning to TRBD2. The CDR3 runs to 17 residues. Germline loops: CDR1 SGHDT, CDR2 YYEEEE. V dropped 3 bases and J dropped 8; count of bases not matched to a gene: 17. The CDR3 is CASSSGLEREGSGTQYF. CDR3 nucleotides: TGTGCCAGCAGCTCCGGACTAGAACGGGAGGGCTCAGGTACGCAGTATTTT.

V usage is TRBV5-1 and J usage is TRBJ2-5; D may be TRBD2 (5 bases). The DNA end is more similar to TRBJ2-7, so the J call may be wrong. The length of the CDR3 is 14 residues. From germline, CDR1 is SGHRS and CDR2 YFSETQ. CDR3 region: CASSLGVSEDEQYF. For the CDR3, the DNA is TGCGCCAGCAGCTTGGGGGTTTCGGAGGACGAGCAGTACTTC.